The 13 T cell receptor beta chains reported below all come from one sample, sequenced in a study of blood T cell repertoires in COVID-19. The assay was immunoSEQ multiplex PCR, and TCRdb's table has in-frame clones only and misses some. The sample shows fewer than 400,000 clones, 85% to 90% of them seen only once. Sequenced: PBMCs or T cells enriched from blood (not recorded which). These receptors were taken from a woman aged 25 to 39 who had recovered from COVID-19.

V is TRBV18 and J is TRBJ1-1; D is uncertain. Looked up from germline, CDR1 is KGHSH and CDR2 is LQKENI. The CDR3 totals 17 residues. The ends were cut back, 3 bases at V and 3 bases at J, with 20 bases in the middle. Here the CDR3 reads CASSPGQLGVLDTEAFF. The CDR3 nucleotides are TGTGCCAGCTCACCGGGCCAACTCGGGGTACTCGACACTGAAGCTTTCTTT. Variable domain in full (rest from reference TRBV18 and TRBJ1-1): NAGVMQNPRHLVRRRGQEARLRCSPMKGHSHVYWYRQLPEEGLKFMVYLQKENIIDESGMPKERFSAEFPKEGPSILRIQQVVRGDSAAYFCASSPGQLGVLDTEAFFGQGTRLTVV.

The chain has TRBV7-7 and TRBJ2-2; D is perhaps TRBD1 (6 bases). V shed 2 bases and J shed 6 bases, with 19 bases lying between them. The CDR3 spans 17 residues. The V gene's germline CDR1 is SSHAT and CDR2 FNYEAQ (reference sequence). The CDR3 spells CASSLIPGTLQAGELFF. DNA for the CDR3: TGTGCCAGCAGCTTAATCCCCGGGACACTTCAGGCCGGGGAGCTGTTTTTT.

In its sample, this clone was seen once. The chain is built from TRBV5-4 and TRBJ2-2, with D possibly TRBD2 on 7 matching bases. The CDR3 consists of 16 residues. Trimming shortened V by 4 bases and J by 2 bases, and 15 bases separated the two germline ends. Germline V gives CDR1 SGHNT, CDR2 YYREEE (reference sequence). CDR3 protein: CASSEGGRGNTGELFF. The CDR3 bases are TGTGCCAGCAGCGAGGGGGGGCGAGGCAACACCGGGGAGCTGTTTTTT.

The rearrangement joins TRBV30 to TRBJ2-2, with 10 bases aligning to TRBD1. The CDR3 has 14 amino acids. Germline trimming cut 3 bases from V and 7 bases from J; bases unmatched to any gene: 5. The V gene's germline CDR1 is GTSNPN and CDR2 SVGIG (reference sequence). Here the CDR3 reads CAWRDRGKVGELFF. The CDR3 bases are TGTGCCTGGAGGGACAGGGGGAAGGTCGGGGAGCTGTTTTTT.

The rearrangement links TRBV28 to TRBJ2-2, with D possibly TRBD2 on 6 matching bases. The CDR3 totals 15 residues. Looked up from germline, CDR1 is MDHEN and CDR2 is SYDVKM. Deletions cut 6 bases from V and 7 bases from J, with 18 bases between. CDR3 nucleotides: TGTGCCAGCAGCACCGGGGAGGATCGGGTCGGGGAGCTGTTTTTT. As protein: CASSTGEDRVGELFF. Complete variable domain (other parts from reference TRBV28 and TRBJ2-2): DVKVTQSSRYLVKRTGEKVFLECVQDMDHENMFWYRQDPGLGLRLIYFSYDVKMKEKGDIPEGYSVSREKKERFSLILESASTNQTSMYLCASSTGEDRVGELFFGEGSRLTVL.

This chain joins TRBV9 and TRBJ2-1; a weak D match, TRBD1 (6 bases). V shed 3 bases and J shed 6 bases, with 16 bases lying between them. The CDR3 is 15 amino acids. Germline-derived CDR1 and CDR2 are SGDLS and YYNGEE. The CDR3 is CASSAHQGSGNEQFF. CDR3 nucleotides: TGTGCCAGCAGCGCGCACCAGGGGAGCGGCAATGAGCAGTTCTTC.

The gene calls are TRBV5-4 and TRBJ1-1, with 9 positions matching TRBD1. The CDR3 is made up of 17 amino acids. Per germline, CDR1 SGHNT and CDR2 YYREEE (reference sequence). Losses at the gene ends were 2 bases for V and 3 bases for J; bases not matched to a gene: 11. This CDR3 reads CASSFWDRVRRDTEAFF. The CDR3 DNA sequence: TGTGCCAGCAGCTTTTGGGACAGGGTAAGAAGAGACACTGAAGCTTTCTTT. The complete variable domain, with remaining parts taken from reference TRBV5-4 and TRBJ1-1, reads ETGVTQSPTHLIKTRGQQVTLRCSSQSGHNTVSWYQQALGQGPQFIFQYYREEENGRGNFPPRFSGLQFPNYSSELNVNALELDDSALYLCASSFWDRVRRDTEAFFGQGTRLTVV.

This clone has more than one count but fewer than ten. The rearrangement links TRBV23-1 to TRBJ2-7; 12 bases are shared with TRBD2. TRBV23-1 is marked as an open reading frame, function uncertain. V dropped 2 bases and J dropped 7; count of bases not matched to a gene: 6. The CDR3 consists of 15 residues. CDR3 DNA: TGCGCCAGCAGTCAAACTAGCGGGAGGTCTTGTGAGCAGTACTTC. Protein product: CASSQTSGRSCEQYF.

The chain recombines TRBV2 with TRBJ2-2; 10 nucleotides match TRBD1. V lost 8 bases and J lost 7; bases outside the gene matches: 10. CDR3 size: 15 residues. CDR1 and CDR2 (germline): SNHLY, FYNNEI. The CDR3 bases are TGTGCCAGCCGCTACGGACAGGGGGGGGTCGGGGAGCTGTTTTTT. It codes for CASRYGQGGVGELFF.

Worth noting for this clone: The junction and the germline gene differ at one end; a read error may be behind it. This chain links TRBV7-7 with TRBJ2-1; the D gene is possibly TRBD1 (6 bases). The germline gives CDR1 SSHAT, CDR2 FNYEAQ (reference sequence). CDR3 length: 14 amino acids. Written as DNA, the CDR3 is TGTGCTAGCAGCTTAGCAACAGGGAACAATGAGCAGTTCTTC. Its translation is CASSLATGNNEQFF. Drawing the rest from reference TRBV7-7 and TRBJ2-1, the complete variable domain is GAGVSQSPRYKVTKRGQDVTLRCDPISSHATLYWYQQALGQGPEFLTYFNYEAQPDKSGLPSDRFSAERPEGSISTLTIQRTEQRDSAMYRCASSLATGNNEQFFGPGTRLTVL.

This clone was detected only once. J is TRBJ1-5 and V is TRBV30; TRBD1 is a possible D gene (6 bases). This CDR3 spans 18 amino acids. Germline lookup yields CDR1 GTSNPN and CDR2 SVGIG (reference sequence). Trimming left V 1 base short and J 0 bases short, with 19 bases between. The CDR3 DNA follows: TGTGCCTGGAGTGATACGGACAGAGGCTACCTTAGCAATCAGCCCCAGCATTTT. Its translation: CAWSDTDRGYLSNQPQHF. Combining the CDR3 with reference TRBV30 and TRBJ1-5 gives the whole variable domain SQTIHQWPATLVQPVGSPLSLECTVEGTSNPNLYWYRQAAGRGLQLLFYSVGIGQISSEVPQNLSASRPQDRQFILSSKKLLLSDSGFYLCAWSDTDRGYLSNQPQHFGDGTRLSIL.

This chain joins TRBV30 and TRBJ1-5, with TRBD1 matching over 7 bases. V lost 2 bases to trimming and J lost 3 bases; unmatched junction nucleotides: 10. This CDR3 is built from 16 residues. The germline V gene has CDR1 GTSNPN and CDR2 SVGIG (reference sequence). The CDR3: CAWSPRDSYNNQPQHF. The CDR3 coding sequence is TGTGCCTGGAGTCCCCGGGACAGCTATAACAATCAGCCCCAGCATTTT.

The chain employs TRBV4-1 and TRBJ1-2; 11 bases line up with TRBD1. CDR3 length equals 16 residues. CDR1 is MGHRA, CDR2 YSYEKL, per germline. V lost 5 bases, J lost 5 bases, and 10 bases stayed unmatched. DNA for the CDR3: TGCGCCAGCAGCTCCGGGACAGGGGGACCGGGATATGGCTACACCTTC. It codes for CASSSGTGGPGYGYTF.